The 7 T cell receptor beta chains below were found in one sample sequenced in a study of T-cell memory formation after mild COVID-19. Via MiXCR, TCRdb re-called the 5' RACE reads, giving one row per CDR3 protein. The table records about 560,000 distinct CDR3 sequences, around 16% of them present only once. Sequencing was done on a sample of PBMCs or a T cell subset sorted from them (not recorded which). Receptor source: an adult woman who had mild COVID-19 (a few samples of this study predate the infection). Cell type and time point are not known.

V and J are TRBV20-1 and TRBJ1-2; D not certain. The CDR3 is 12 residues long. Looked up from germline, CDR1 is DFQATT and CDR2 is SNEGSKA (reference sequence). V dropped 4 bases and J dropped 5 bases, with 11 bases sitting between them. In nucleotides, the CDR3 is TGCAGTGCTACAGGAGCCGTTTATGGCTACACCTTC. Its translation is CSATGAVYGYTF.

This clonotype turned up a few times. CDR3 amino acids: CASKGHYNEQFF. The CDR3, as DNA: TGTGCCAGCAAGGGCCATTACAATGAGCAGTTCTTC. The J gene is TRBJ2-1, the V gene TRBV6-5, with no clear D. Per the germline V gene, CDR1 is MNHEY and CDR2 is SVGAGI. V was pared by 7 bases and J by 4 bases, with 8 bases between. This CDR3 comprises 12 residues.

This clonotype occurred a few times. The chain links TRBV3-1 to TRBJ2-1; TRBD2 matches at 9 bases. This CDR3 is built from 16 residues. Germline CDR1 reads LGHDT; CDR2 reads YNNKEL (reference sequence). V lost 0 bases, J lost 13 bases, and 13 bases stayed unmatched. This CDR3 is CASSQDWRGGAGGQFF. CDR3 sequence (DNA): TGTGCCAGCAGCCAAGATTGGCGCGGGGGGGCCGGGGGACAGTTCTTC.

The V and J genes are TRBV28 and TRBJ2-7, with D perhaps matching TRBD1 (6 bases). This CDR3 has 13 residues. The V gene lost 6 bases and the J gene lost 2 bases, with 11 bases spanning the gap. Germline lookup yields CDR1 MDHEN and CDR2 SYDVKM. Written as DNA, the CDR3 is TGTGCCAGCAGACCCACAGGGACCTACGAGCAGTACTTC. It encodes CASRPTGTYEQYF.

J is TRBJ2-3 and V is TRBV5-1; TRBD2 might be the D (5 bases). Germline CDR1 and CDR2: SGHRS and YFSETQ. There are 14 residues in the CDR3. The ends were cut back, 5 bases at V and 0 bases at J, with 10 bases in the middle. This chain's CDR3 is CASRVRTSTDTQYF. CDR3 bases: TGCGCCAGCAGGGTGCGGACTAGCACAGATACGCAGTATTTT.

The chain recombines TRBV12-3 or TRBV12-4 with TRBJ2-7; TRBD1 is a possible D gene (6 bases). Trimming pared 3 bases from V and 0 bases from J, leaving 12 bases between. The CDR3 runs 15 residues. CDR3: CASSFRTDSSYEQYF. The CDR3 DNA reads TGTGCCAGCAGTTTCCGGACGGACAGCTCCTACGAGCAGTACTTC.

This sequence joins TRBV5-5 and TRBJ2-1; D is unclear. The CDR3 has 15 amino acids. V was cut by 4 bases and J by 2 bases, with 13 bases left in between. CDR1 is SGHKS and CDR2 is YYEKEE in the germline V gene (reference sequence). The CDR3 here is CASSSTSVPYNEQFF. The CDR3 coding sequence is TGTGCCAGCAGCAGCACGTCGGTACCCTACAATGAGCAGTTCTTC.